The present T cell receptor (beta chain) was sequenced within a study of memory CD4+ T cells and cytomegalovirus serostatus. The CDR3 has 16 amino acids. V was trimmed by 0 bases and J by 5 bases, leaving 15 bases between them. Germline CDR1 MNHEY, CDR2 SVGAGI. Assay: immunoSEQ multiplex PCR; the TCRdb copy retains only in-frame clones and omits some. Among 85,000 to 100,000 clones listed, around 80% were seen once. Single viable CD3+CD4+CD8-CD45RO+ cells were sorted as the memory CD4+ T cells. This chain connects TRBV6-5 to TRBJ2-3, with a weak D call TRBD2 (5 bases). The receptor was isolated from an adult in good health and CMV-seropositive. The sample taken for sequencing was memory CD4+ T cells from blood. The CDR3 DNA sequence: TGTGCCAGCAGTTACTCGTTGAGTGGGAGTGTAGATACGCAGTATTTT. Protein: CASSYSLSGSVDTQYF.